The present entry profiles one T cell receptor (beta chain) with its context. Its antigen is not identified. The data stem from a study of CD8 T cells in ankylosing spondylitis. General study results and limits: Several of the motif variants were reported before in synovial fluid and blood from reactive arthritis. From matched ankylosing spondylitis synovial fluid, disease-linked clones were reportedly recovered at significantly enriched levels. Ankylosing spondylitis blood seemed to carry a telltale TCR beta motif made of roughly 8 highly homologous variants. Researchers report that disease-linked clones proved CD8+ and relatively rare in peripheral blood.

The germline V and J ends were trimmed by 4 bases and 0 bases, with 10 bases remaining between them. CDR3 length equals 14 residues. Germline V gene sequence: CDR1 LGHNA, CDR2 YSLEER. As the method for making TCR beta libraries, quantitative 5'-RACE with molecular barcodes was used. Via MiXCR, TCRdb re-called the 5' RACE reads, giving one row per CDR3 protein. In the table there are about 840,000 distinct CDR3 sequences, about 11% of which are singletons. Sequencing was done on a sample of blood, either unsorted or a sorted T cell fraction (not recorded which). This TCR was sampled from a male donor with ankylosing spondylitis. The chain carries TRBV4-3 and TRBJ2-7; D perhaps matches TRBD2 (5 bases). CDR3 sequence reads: CASSLEVLSYEQYF. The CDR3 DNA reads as TGCGCCAGCAGCCTGGAGGTCCTCTCCTACGAGCAGTACTTC.